A selection of T cell receptor beta chains follows, all from one sample in a study of CD8 T cells in Susac syndrome. TCRdb called the immunoSEQ multiplex PCR reads again in MiXCR, with one record for every CDR3 protein. The table shows approximately 190,000 distinct CDR3 sequences, with nearly 97% occurring only once. The sequenced material came from CD4+ T cells from PBMCs. The receptor source for this set is a human donor with Susac syndrome. The CDR3 runs from the conserved cysteine through the conserved F or W. D genes are given only for firm matches. Not every row has a clone size; where given, it reads once, few, many or a size class.

d_gene: TRBD1
j_gene: TRBJ1-5
abundance: .
v_gene: TRBV29-1
len: 16
CDR3nt: TGCAGCGTTGAAGAGGGCCTCAGGGGGTCTCCTCAGCCCCAGCATTTT
CDR3aa: CSVEEGLRGSPQPQHF

d_gene: TRBD2
j_gene: TRBJ2-5
abundance: .
v_gene: TRBV6-4
len: 14
CDR3nt: TGTGCCAGCAGTCGACTAGCGGGGGATGGGACCCAGTACTTC
CDR3aa: CASSRLAGDGTQYF

d_gene: TRBD2
j_gene: TRBJ2-1
abundance: .
v_gene: TRBV2
len: 15
CDR3nt: TGTGCCAGCAGTCAACTAGCGGGGGATTACAATGAGCAGTTCTTC
CDR3aa: CASSQLAGDYNEQFF

d_gene: .
j_gene: TRBJ1-6
abundance: .
v_gene: TRBV6-6
len: 14
CDR3nt: TGTGCCAGCAGTTATTCTCGACAGGATTCACCCCTCCACTTT
CDR3aa: CASSYSRQDSPLHF

d_gene: .
j_gene: TRBJ2-5
abundance: .
v_gene: TRBV29-1
len: 13
CDR3nt: TGCAGCGTTGAAGAGTCGACCCCCGGGACCCAGTACTTC
CDR3aa: CSVEESTPGTQYF

d_gene: TRBD1
j_gene: TRBJ1-1
abundance: .
v_gene: TRBV6-2/TRBV6-3
len: 12
CDR3nt: TGTGCCAGCAGTAACAGGGGTGATGAAGCTTTCTTT
CDR3aa: CASSNRGDEAFF

d_gene: .
j_gene: TRBJ2-3
abundance: .
v_gene: TRBV6-5
len: 11
CDR3nt: TGTGCCAGCAAAGGGGTAGATACGCAGTATTTT
CDR3aa: CASKGVDTQYF

d_gene: .
j_gene: TRBJ2-3
abundance: .
v_gene: TRBV5-1
len: 15
CDR3nt: TGCGCCAGCAGCTTGGAAGGCGGATTCACAGATACGCAGTATTTT
CDR3aa: CASSLEGGFTDTQYF

d_gene: .
j_gene: TRBJ1-5
abundance: .
v_gene: TRBV6-6
len: 16
CDR3nt: TGTGCCAGCAGTTACTCGAGTGCAGGGGGCAATCAGCCCCAGCATTTT
CDR3aa: CASSYSSAGGNQPQHF

d_gene: .
j_gene: TRBJ2-7
abundance: .
v_gene: TRBV6-5
len: 14
CDR3nt: TGTGCCAGCAGTGCAACAGGAACTCTTTACGAGCAGTACTTC
CDR3aa: CASSATGTLYEQYF

d_gene: .
j_gene: TRBJ1-5
abundance: once
v_gene: TRBV12-3/TRBV12-4
len: 14
CDR3nt: TGTGCCAGCAGTTCTGACGGTATCAATCAGCCCCAGCATTTT
CDR3aa: CASSSDGINQPQHF

d_gene: .
j_gene: TRBJ2-7
abundance: .
v_gene: TRBV20-1
len: 13
CDR3nt: TGCAGTGCTATGAGTTCATCGACCTACGAGCAGTACTTC
CDR3aa: CSAMSSSTYEQYF

d_gene: .
j_gene: TRBJ2-5
abundance: once
v_gene: TRBV5-1
len: 13
CDR3nt: TGCGCCAGCAGCTTGGCCAGCAAAGAGACCCAGTACTTC
CDR3aa: CASSLASKETQYF

d_gene: .
j_gene: TRBJ1-1
abundance: .
v_gene: TRBV7-3
len: 16
CDR3nt: TGTGCCAGCAGCTTAGAACGGCCGGCCAGGAACACTGAAGCTTTCTTT
CDR3aa: CASSLERPARNTEAFF

d_gene: .
j_gene: TRBJ1-2
abundance: .
v_gene: TRBV7-2
len: 13
CDR3nt: TGTGCCAGCAGCCCCTCTCGGGGGAGCGGCTACACCTTC
CDR3aa: CASSPSRGSGYTF

d_gene: TRBD2
j_gene: TRBJ2-3
abundance: .
v_gene: TRBV9
len: 16
CDR3nt: TGTGCCAGCAGCCCAAATAGCGGGGGTTTCACAGATACGCAGTATTTT
CDR3aa: CASSPNSGGFTDTQYF

d_gene: .
j_gene: TRBJ1-6
abundance: .
v_gene: TRBV7-9
len: 15
CDR3nt: TGTGCCAGCAGCTTATTAATGGTTCAAACTTCACCCCTCCACTTT
CDR3aa: CASSLLMVQTSPLHF

d_gene: .
j_gene: TRBJ2-1
abundance: once
v_gene: TRBV19
len: 15
CDR3nt: TGTGCCAGTAGTATAATAGGACCCTGGCTTCCTCAACAGTTCTTC
CDR3aa: CASSIIGPWLPQQFF

d_gene: TRBD1
j_gene: TRBJ2-3
abundance: .
v_gene: TRBV24-1
len: 17
CDR3nt: TGTGCCACCAGTGATCCCCGACAGGGGGAGAGTACAGATACGCAGTATTTT
CDR3aa: CATSDPRQGESTDTQYF

d_gene: TRBD1
j_gene: TRBJ1-1
abundance: .
v_gene: TRBV10-2
len: 12
CDR3nt: TGCGCGGCCGGACAGGGGGGGACTGAAGCTTTCTTT
CDR3aa: CAAGQGGTEAFF

d_gene: .
j_gene: TRBJ1-1
abundance: .
v_gene: TRBV6-4
len: 13
CDR3nt: TGTGCCAGCAGTTACGAGGCGAACACTGAAGCTTTCTTT
CDR3aa: CASSYEANTEAFF

d_gene: TRBD1
j_gene: TRBJ1-5
abundance: .
v_gene: TRBV12-3/TRBV12-4
len: 14
CDR3nt: TGTGCCAGCAGCCCGACAGGGAGCAATCAGCCCCAGCATTTT
CDR3aa: CASSPTGSNQPQHF

d_gene: .
j_gene: TRBJ2-4
abundance: .
v_gene: TRBV7-2
len: 13
CDR3nt: TGTGCCAGCAGCTTAGACACACGAGGCATTCAGTACTTC
CDR3aa: CASSLDTRGIQYF